What follows describes a single TCR beta chain. No antigen is known for it. This sample was taken from a study of T cells in localized non-small cell lung cancer. TCRdb keeps only in-frame clones here, not all; method: immunoSEQ multiplex PCR. Of about 82,000 clones listed, over 70% are singletons. V lost 6 bases and J lost 0, with 19 bases in between. CDR3 length equals 17 residues. Germline-derived CDR1 and CDR2 are SNHLY and FYNNEI. Overall study findings and caveats: Those with higher blood T cell density had longer overall survival. Uninvolved adjacent lung had more T cell clonality than any other tissue, topping tumor.

The receptor's source is a man aged 40 to 70 with stage II squamous cell lung carcinoma. This chain connects TRBV2 to TRBJ2-3; D is possibly TRBD2 (7 bases). Sequencing used PBMCs, obtained before any cancer treatment. The CDR3 DNA follows: TGTGCCAGCAGGCCCCGGGTCGGGGGGCGAAGCACAGATACGCAGTATTTT. The encoded protein is CASRPRVGGRSTDTQYF. Full variable domain (outside the CDR3, taken from reference TRBV2 and TRBJ2-3): EPEVTQTPSHQVTQMGQEVILRCVPISNHLYFYWYRQILGQKVEFLVSFYNNEISEKSEIFDDQFSVERPDGSNFTLKIRSTKLEDSAMYFCASRPRVGGRSTDTQYFGPGTRLTVL.